This T cell receptor (beta chain) is from a study of Graves' ophthalmopathy and Graves' hyperthyroidism. Study-level results: Most thyroid-expanded clonotypes exceeding 0.001 frequency were also found in blood.

Between the trimmed V and J ends, which lost 5 bases and 0 bases, there was a span of 11 bases. The CDR3 is made up of 15 amino acids. CDR1 and CDR2 from the germline V gene are SGHKS and YYEKEE (reference sequence). This clonotype was detected many times. The antigen is undetermined. Scientists amplified the TCR beta CDR3 regions from RNA transcripts. HTBI primers were used in a first-round RT-PCR, which preceded a second-round multiplex PCR. MiXCR was run by TCRdb on the multiplex PCR reads, yielding one entry per CDR3 protein. In the table there are around 1,000,000 distinct CDR3 sequences, 35% to 40% of which are singletons.

The V call is TRBV5-5, the J call TRBJ2-2; weak D call: TRBD1 (6 bases). The sequence came from an adult man with Graves' hyperthyroidism. Sequences were obtained from peripheral blood or thyroid tissue (not recorded which). As DNA, the CDR3 is TGTGCCAGCAGTTCCGACAGGCCGAACACCGGGGAGCTGTTTTTT. Translating gives CASSSDRPNTGELFF.